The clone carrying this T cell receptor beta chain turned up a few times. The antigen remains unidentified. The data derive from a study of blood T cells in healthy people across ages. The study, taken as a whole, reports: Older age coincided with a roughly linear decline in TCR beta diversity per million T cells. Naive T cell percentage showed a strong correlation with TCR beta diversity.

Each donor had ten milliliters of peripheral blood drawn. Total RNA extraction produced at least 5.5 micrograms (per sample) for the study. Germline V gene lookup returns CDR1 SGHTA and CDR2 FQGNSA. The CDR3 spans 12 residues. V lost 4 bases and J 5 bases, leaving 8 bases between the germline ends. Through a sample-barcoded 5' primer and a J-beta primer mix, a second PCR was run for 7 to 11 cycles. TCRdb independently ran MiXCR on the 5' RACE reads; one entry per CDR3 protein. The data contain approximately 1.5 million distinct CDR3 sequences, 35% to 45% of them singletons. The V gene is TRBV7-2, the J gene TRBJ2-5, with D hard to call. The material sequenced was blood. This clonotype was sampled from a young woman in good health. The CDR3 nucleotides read TGTGCCAGCAGCTCCAGCTGGGAGACCCAGTACTTC. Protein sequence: CASSSSWETQYF.